Listed below are T cell receptor beta chains from one sample, sequenced in a study of blood T cells in healthy people across ages. TCRdb re-called the 5' RACE reads through MiXCR, storing one row per CDR3 protein. The sample consists of about 760,000 distinct CDR3 sequences, 25% of them appearing once. The same data also went into a second study, on T cells of mothers and their children.

Sequencing used blood. These receptors all stem from a boy between 10 and 17 years old in good health. Each CDR3 is given with its conserved first and last residue. A D gene is named only where the DNA matches it firmly. Where a row states a size, it is once, few, many or the class of an expanded clone; other rows omit it.

>.|.|TRBJ1-4|TRBV4-1
CASSQVGKGPPEKLFF
TGCGCCAGCAGCCAAGTTGGAAAGGGCCCTCCGGAAAAACTGTTTTTT
>.|TRBD1|TRBJ1-1|TRBV10-3
CAISDDRGGGTEAFF
TGTGCCATCAGTGATGACAGGGGGGGTGGGACTGAAGCTTTCTTT
>few|.|TRBJ2-7|TRBV5-6
CASSTQGHLYEQYF
TGTGCCAGCAGCACCCAAGGACACCTCTACGAGCAGTACTTC
>.|.|TRBJ2-6|TRBV29-1
CSVTIGSGANVLTF
TGCAGCGTCACTATAGGCTCTGGGGCCAACGTCCTGACTTTC
>.|TRBD1|TRBJ2-7|TRBV29-1
CSVRDRGSAEQYF
TGCAGCGTTAGGGACAGGGGTTCCGCCGAGCAGTACTTC
>.|.|TRBJ2-7|TRBV3-1
CASSQPGTYSPYEQYF
TGTGCCAGCAGCCAACCTGGCACTTACAGCCCCTACGAGCAGTACTTC
>.|TRBD2|TRBJ2-7|TRBV7-9
CASSLWSGGLGLDYEQYF
TGTGCCAGCAGCTTATGGTCCGGTGGTCTGGGACTAGACTACGAGCAGTACTTC
>.|.|TRBJ2-5|TRBV5-1
CASSSFGGGTQYF
TGCGCCAGCAGCTCGTTCGGGGGAGGGACCCAGTACTTC
>.|.|TRBJ1-3|TRBV7-6
CASSPTFDGENTIYF
TGTGCCAGCAGCCCAACCTTCGACGGGGAAAACACCATATATTTT
>.|TRBD1|TRBJ2-2|TRBV29-1
CSVGGDRGTNTGELFF
TGCAGCGTGGGGGGGGACAGGGGGACGAACACCGGGGAGCTGTTTTTT
>few|.|TRBJ2-5|TRBV7-3
CASSPTGTPSTQYF
TGTGCCAGCAGCCCCACCGGGACTCCCTCGACCCAGTACTTC
>once|TRBD1|TRBJ2-1|TRBV7-9
CAIQGVVGSNEQFF
TGTGCCATACAGGGGGTGGTCGGCTCGAATGAGCAGTTCTTC
>.|TRBD1|TRBJ1-2|TRBV6-5
CASSYISTGKGYTF
TGTGCCAGCAGTTACATTTCGACAGGGAAAGGCTACACCTTC
>many|.|TRBJ1-4|TRBV29-1
CSVKGSDEKLFF
TGCAGCGTAAAAGGCAGTGACGAAAAACTGTTTTTT
>few|.|TRBJ2-1|TRBV28
CASSSPGGNHEQFF
TGTGCCAGCAGTTCTCCTGGGGGCAATCATGAGCAGTTCTTC
>.|.|TRBJ1-1|TRBV28
CASKGLTDAEAFF
TGTGCCAGCAAGGGCCTGACCGACGCTGAAGCTTTCTTT
>.|.|TRBJ1-5|TRBV20-1
CSASFDTQGQPQHF
TGCAGTGCTAGTTTCGACACTCAGGGGCAGCCCCAGCATTTT
>.|.|TRBJ2-5|TRBV7-8
CASSVGVGRETQYF
TGTGCCAGCAGCGTAGGTGTGGGGAGAGAGACCCAGTACTTC
>.|TRBD2|TRBJ2-1|TRBV25-1
CASSEEIAGPNEQFF
TGTGCCAGCAGTGAAGAAATAGCGGGGCCCAATGAGCAGTTCTTC
>.|.|TRBJ1-2|TRBV29-1
CSVNSNYGYTF
TGCAGCGTTAATTCTAACTATGGCTACACCTTC
>few|TRBD2|TRBJ2-1|TRBV5-4
CASSLRTSVNEQFF
TGTGCCAGCAGTCTCCGGACTAGCGTGAATGAGCAGTTCTTC
>.|TRBD1|TRBJ2-3|TRBV6-6
CASRTTGFPDTQYF
TGTGCCAGCAGAACGACAGGGTTCCCAGATACGCAGTATTTT
>few|.|TRBJ2-1|TRBV11-1
CASSSDNLLNEQFF
TGTGCCAGCAGCTCCGACAATCTACTCAATGAGCAGTTCTTC
>many|TRBD1|TRBJ2-3|TRBV6-2/TRBV6-3
CASGDRTDTQYF
TGTGCCAGCGGGGACAGAACAGATACGCAGTATTTT
>.|TRBD1|TRBJ2-2|TRBV2
CASSRDRVNTGELFF
TGTGCCAGCAGTAGGGACAGGGTCAACACCGGGGAGCTGTTTTTT
>.|.|TRBJ2-6|TRBV11-3
CASSFATSGANVLTF
TGTGCCAGCAGCTTCGCGACATCGGGGGCCAACGTCCTGACTTTC
>.|TRBD2|TRBJ2-1|TRBV5-1
CASSPSSGRGYSYNEQFF
TGCGCCAGCAGCCCGTCTAGCGGGCGAGGCTACTCCTACAATGAGCAGTTCTTC
>few|TRBD2|TRBJ2-3|TRBV20-1
CSAPDHSGSTDTQYF
TGCAGTGCACCAGACCATAGCGGGAGCACAGATACGCAGTATTTT
>.|TRBD1|TRBJ2-7|TRBV20-1
CSARFVGQISYEQYF
TGCAGTGCTAGATTCGTGGGACAGATCTCCTACGAGCAGTACTTC
>.|.|TRBJ2-1|TRBV7-9
CASRHRQGGNEQFF
TGTGCCAGCAGACATAGACAGGGAGGCAATGAGCAGTTCTTC
>few|.|TRBJ1-5|TRBV12-3/TRBV12-4
CASSLGEGGNQPQHF
TGTGCCAGCAGTTTAGGGGAAGGGGGTAATCAGCCCCAGCATTTT
>.|.|TRBJ1-2|TRBV28
CASSSPVNGYTF
TGTGCCAGCAGTTCCCCTGTCAATGGCTACACCTTC
>.|.|TRBJ2-3|TRBV20-1
CSASTGRDTQYF
TGCAGTGCTTCGACAGGACGGGATACGCAGTATTTT
>few|.|TRBJ2-5|TRBV12-3/TRBV12-4
CARRGQEKETQYF
TGTGCCCGCCGGGGGCAGGAGAAAGAGACCCAGTACTTC
>.|.|TRBJ1-4|TRBV20-1
CSAAGAKNEKLFF
TGCAGCGCCGCAGGGGCGAAAAATGAAAAACTGTTTTTT
>.|.|TRBJ2-1|TRBV12-3/TRBV12-4
CASSFPDEQFF
TGTGCCAGCAGTTTTCCCGATGAGCAGTTCTTC
>few|TRBD1|TRBJ1-1|TRBV29-1
CSVGQGRISTEAFF
TGCAGCGTTGGACAGGGGAGGATTAGCACTGAAGCTTTCTTT
>.|TRBD2|TRBJ2-2|TRBV12-3/TRBV12-4
CASSPSGGSNTGELFF
TGTGCCAGCAGTCCTAGCGGGGGATCGAACACCGGGGAGCTGTTTTTT
>.|.|TRBJ1-2|TRBV4-2
CASSREEAGSYTF
TGTGCCAGCAGCCGAGAAGAGGCAGGGAGCTACACCTTC
>.|.|TRBJ2-1|TRBV12-3/TRBV12-4
CASRLIENEQFF
TGTGCCAGCCGTCTAATAGAAAATGAGCAGTTCTTC
>many|.|TRBJ2-1|TRBV2
CASSPYNEQFF
TGTGCCAGCAGTCCATATAATGAGCAGTTCTTC
>few|.|TRBJ2-7|TRBV28
CASRGTVLSYEQYF
TGTGCCAGCAGGGGAACAGTCTTGAGCTACGAGCAGTACTTC
>.|TRBD1|TRBJ2-1|TRBV29-1
CSVDLQGLIYNEQFF
TGCAGCGTTGATCTACAGGGGCTTATCTACAATGAGCAGTTCTTC
>.|.|TRBJ1-1|TRBV7-6
CASSIARGNTEAFF
TGTGCCAGCAGCATCGCACGGGGGAACACTGAAGCTTTCTTT